The sequence of this T cell receptor beta chain was determined in a study of blood T cell repertoires in COVID-19. Looking at the study overall: Sample material is recorded as cDNA or gDNA derived from T cells, B-cell-depleted T cells, or PBMCs.

Seattle cases were enrolled at active infection and followed longitudinally. TCRdb's table, derived via immunoSEQ multiplex PCR, lists solely in-frame clones and lacks some. The data contain more than 200,000 clones, around nine tenths of them singletons. Germline CDR1 is MDHEN and CDR2 is SYDVKM. Trimming took 3 bases from V and 5 from J, leaving 10 bases between them. This CDR3 is built from 14 residues. The sample taken for sequencing was peripheral blood. This chain links TRBV28 with TRBJ1-4, with D unresolved. The sequence came from a woman in her sixties with COVID-19, enrolled during active disease. The CDR3 DNA is TGTGCCAGCAGTTTCCCCCGAGTAAATGAAAAACTGTTTTTT. This translates into CASSFPRVNEKLFF.